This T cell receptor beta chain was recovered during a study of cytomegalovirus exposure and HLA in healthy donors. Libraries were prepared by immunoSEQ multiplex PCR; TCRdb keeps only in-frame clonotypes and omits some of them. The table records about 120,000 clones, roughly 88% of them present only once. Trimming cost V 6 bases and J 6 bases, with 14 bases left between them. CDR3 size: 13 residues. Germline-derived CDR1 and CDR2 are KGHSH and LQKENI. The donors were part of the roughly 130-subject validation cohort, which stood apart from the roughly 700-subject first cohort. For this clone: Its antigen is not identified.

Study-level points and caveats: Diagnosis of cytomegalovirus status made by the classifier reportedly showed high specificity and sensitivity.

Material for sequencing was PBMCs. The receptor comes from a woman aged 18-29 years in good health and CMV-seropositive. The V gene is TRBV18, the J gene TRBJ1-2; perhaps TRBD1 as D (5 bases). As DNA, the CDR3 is TGTGCCAGCTCCCGCAGGGAGGAAGATGGCTACACCTTC. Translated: CASSRREEDGYTF. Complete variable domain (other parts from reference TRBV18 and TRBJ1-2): NAGVMQNPRHLVRRRGQEARLRCSPMKGHSHVYWYRQLPEEGLKFMVYLQKENIIDESGMPKERFSAEFPKEGPSILRIQQVVRGDSAAYFCASSRREEDGYTFGSGTRLTVV.